A selection of T cell receptor beta chains follows, all from one sample in a study of blood T cell repertoires in COVID-19. Only in-frame clones appear in the TCRdb table, and some are missing; sequencing was by immunoSEQ multiplex PCR. Counted here are 300,000 or so clones, around 85% occurring once; the ten biggest clones make up around 4.1%. The sequenced sample was peripheral blood. Receptors originate from a woman between 50 and 59 years old with active or convalescent COVID-19. CDR3s include the opening cysteine and the closing phenylalanine or tryptophan. A D gene is named only where the DNA matches it firmly. For some rows the clone size is stated as once, few or many, or as a class when expanded; others skip it.

>.|.|TRBJ1-2|TRBV4-1
TGCGCCAGCAGCCAAGATGCCGGCTATGGCTACACCTTC
CASSQDAGYGYTF
>.|.|TRBJ2-1|TRBV24-1
TGTGCCACCAGTGACCGCGGACAGAGCTCCTACAATGAGCAGTTCTTC
CATSDRGQSSYNEQFF
>.|.|TRBJ1-1|TRBV10-2
TGCGCCAGCAGTGAGTCGATGGGGCCACCGAACACTGAAGCTTTCTTT
CASSESMGPPNTEAFF
>.|.|TRBJ1-5|TRBV5-1
TGCGCCAGCAGCTTGGGGCCTTATAGCAATCAGCCCCAGCATTTT
CASSLGPYSNQPQHF
>TRBD1|.|TRBJ2-3|TRBV24-1
TGTGCCACCAGTGGCGGCAGGGGGCTCACAGATACGCAGTATTTT
CATSGGRGLTDTQYF
>.|.|TRBJ1-1|TRBV18
TGTGCCAGCACCACCCTACCCGACAGATTTAACACTGAAGCTTTCTTT
CASTTLPDRFNTEAFF
>.|.|TRBJ2-7|TRBV3-1/TRBV3-2
TGTGCCAGCAGCCCGGAGATAGCCTCCTACGAGCAGTACTTC
CASSPEIASYEQYF
>TRBD1|.|TRBJ2-1|TRBV5-6
TGTGCCAGCAGGGACAGGGTAGTCAATGAGCAGTTCTTC
CASRDRVVNEQFF
>.|.|TRBJ2-7|TRBV28
TGTGCCAGCAGTCGGGACTCCTCCTACGAGCAGTACTTC
CASSRDSSYEQYF
>.|.|TRBJ1-1|TRBV11-1
TGTGCCAGCACCCAACCGGGAAAGAAGGAAGCTTTCTTT
CASTQPGKKEAFF
>TRBD2|.|TRBJ2-7|TRBV3-1/TRBV3-2
TGTGCCAGCTCGACTAGCGGGGCGTCCGGCGAGCAGTACTTC
CASSTSGASGEQYF
>.|few|TRBJ1-1|TRBV28
TGTGCCAGCAGTTTGGGAGTCTCTCAAGCTTTCTTT
CASSLGVSQAFF